What follows are 10 T cell receptor beta chains derived from one specimen sequenced in a study of yellow fever vaccine responses in identical twins. TCRdb redid the calling of the RT-PCR reads with MiXCR, one entry per CDR3 protein. This table has 30,000 to 40,000 distinct CDR3 sequences, more than 50% appearing once. Sequences were derived from T cells from blood (PBMCs), unsorted or a sorted subset (not recorded which), sampled before or after yellow fever vaccination (not recorded which). These receptors all come from a woman aged 18-29 years who received the yellow fever vaccine.

The V and J genes are TRBV19 and TRBJ2-2; D uncertain. The CDR3 spans 12 residues. Germline loops: CDR1 LNHDA, CDR2 SQIVND (reference sequence). Deletions cut 4 bases from V and 4 bases from J, with 4 bases between. The CDR3 region is CASSRVTGELFF. CDR3 sequence (DNA): TGTGCCAGTAGTAGGGTCACCGGGGAGCTGTTTTTT.

The rearrangement joins TRBV24-1 to TRBJ2-1, with 8 bases aligning to TRBD1. Germline V lookup: CDR1 KGHDR, CDR2 SFDVKD. Germline trimming cut 5 bases from V and 6 bases from J; bases unmatched to any gene: 5. CDR3 length: 14 amino acids. This chain's CDR3 is CATSGTGSSNEQFF. For the CDR3, the DNA is TGTGCCACCAGTGGGACAGGGAGTTCCAATGAGCAGTTCTTC.

V is TRBV20-1 and J is TRBJ1-2; D is perhaps TRBD1 (5 bases). Trimming left V 1 base short and J 1 base short, with 7 bases between. The length of the CDR3 is 13 residues. Germline-derived CDR1 and CDR2 are DFQATT and SNEGSKA (reference sequence). CDR3 in amino acids: CSARGDSNYGYTF. The DNA of the CDR3 is TGCAGTGCTAGAGGCGACAGTAACTATGGCTACACCTTC.

The rearrangement links TRBV21-1 to TRBJ2-3; TRBD2 is the table's D call, not checked against the DNA. TRBV21-1 is noted as a pseudogene. This CDR3 contains 19 residues. CDR3: CASSKDPASGRQGTDTQYF. DNA for the CDR3: TGTGCCAGCAGCAAAGATCCGGCTAGCGGGAGGCAAGGCACAGATACGCAGTATTTT.

The chain links TRBV6-1 to TRBJ2-1, with 12 positions matching TRBD2. The germline V gene encodes CDR1 MNHNS and CDR2 SASEGT. Trimming at V came to 5 bases and at J to 7 bases, leaving 6 bases not matched to a gene. The CDR3 covers 15 residues. DNA for the CDR3: TGTGCCAGCAGTCCTCTAGCGGGAGGGCCTAATGAGCAGTTCTTC. This codes for CASSPLAGGPNEQFF.

This chain connects TRBV7-3 to TRBJ2-5; 9 bases fit TRBD1. The germline gives CDR1 SGHTA, CDR2 FQGTGA. The CDR3 totals 13 residues. Unmatched junction bases numbered 1, after V lost 5 bases and J lost 3 bases. The chain's CDR3 is CASSRQGEETQYF. The CDR3 DNA follows: TGTGCCAGCAGCAGACAGGGGGAAGAGACCCAGTACTTC.

The chain is built from TRBV2 and TRBJ1-2; D may be TRBD1 (5 bases). The CDR3 spans 14 residues. V lost 4 bases and J lost 2, with 11 bases in between. Germline lookup yields CDR1 SNHLY and CDR2 FYNNEI. CDR3 loop: CASSAQGVNYGYTF. The CDR3 bases are TGTGCCAGCAGTGCGCAAGGGGTGAACTATGGCTACACCTTC.

The chain recombines TRBV2 with TRBJ2-6, with TRBD1 matching over 7 bases. J gave up 2 bases and V 5 bases, and 3 bases lay outside the gene matches. Germline V gene sequence: CDR1 SNHLY, CDR2 FYNNEI. CDR3 size: 15 residues. The CDR3 coding sequence is TGTGCCAGCAGTTCACAGGGGACTGGGGCCAACGTCCTGACTTTC. Its protein is CASSSQGTGANVLTF. The variable domain in full, with the rest retrieved from reference TRBV2 and TRBJ2-6, is EPEVTQTPSHQVTQMGQEVILRCVPISNHLYFYWYRQILGQKVEFLVSFYNNEISEKSEIFDDQFSVERPDGSNFTLKIRSTKLEDSAMYFCASSSQGTGANVLTFGAGSRLTVL.

This clonotype was observed a handful of times. The chain couples TRBV19 to TRBJ1-1; TRBD1 might be the D (6 bases). Germline values: CDR1 LNHDA, CDR2 SQIVND (reference sequence). The V and J ends lost 5 bases and 0 bases respectively, with 13 bases between them. This CDR3 contains 15 residues. CDR3 bases: TGTGCCAGTAGTGACGGACAGATAATGAACACTGAAGCTTTCTTT. Translated, it gives CASSDGQIMNTEAFF.

The J gene is TRBJ1-1, the V gene TRBV5-1; D not resolved. The germline V gene encodes CDR1 SGHRS and CDR2 YFSETQ. With 0 bases removed from V and 3 bases from J, the gap between germline ends came to 9 bases. The CDR3 length is 14 residues. CDR3 bases: TGCGCCAGCAGCTTGGACACTAGTTACACTGAAGCTTTCTTT. Its translation is CASSLDTSYTEAFF.